This T cell receptor beta chain was recorded in a study of T cell responses to AZD1222 COVID-19 vaccine. Study-level points and caveats: It should be noted that donors were predominantly white British and more often female, and clonal diversity was possibly underestimated. Targeting of unmutated variant regions was reportedly seen in nearly half of spike-specific TCRs. Spike-spanning, vaccine-associated CD4 TCRs were dominant at 160-218 and 743-854.

From germline, CDR1 is SGHRS and CDR2 YFSETQ. J lost 2 bases, V lost 7 bases, and 1 base had no gene match. This CDR3 spans 13 amino acids. With regard to this clone: Its antigen remains unknown.

Measured with immunoSEQ multiplex PCR; TCRdb has only the in-frame clones, and not every one. The sample has 130,000 or so clones, about nine tenths seen once. Sequences were derived from peripheral blood, sampled 28 days after the second AZD1222 dose. The rearrangement joins TRBV5-1 to TRBJ2-7; 12 nucleotides line up with TRBD2. This sequence was found in an adult who received the AZD1222 COVID-19 vaccine. CDR3 region: CASGLAGTYEQYF. CDR3 sequence (DNA): TGCGCCAGCGGACTAGCGGGAACCTACGAGCAGTACTTC.